This TCR beta chain was documented in a study of early T cells in non-severe SARS-CoV-2 infection. The CDR3 is 14 residues long. Germline CDR1 DFQATT, CDR2 SNEGSKA (reference sequence). V lost 0 bases to trimming and J lost 4 bases; unmatched junction nucleotides: 3. From the 5' RACE reads, TCRdb called clonotypes with MiXCR, one entry per CDR3 protein. Of about 64,000 distinct CDR3 sequences in the sample, around 18% were seen once. The TCR comes from an adult who was a healthcare worker with PCR-confirmed SARS-CoV-2 infection or an uninfected control (not recorded which). Sample: whole blood, taken at baseline. V usage is TRBV20-1 and J usage is TRBJ2-7, with 10 positions matching TRBD2. The CDR3 nucleotides are TGCAGTGCTAGAGATGGACTAGCGGCATACGAGCAGTACTTC. Amino acid sequence: CSARDGLAAYEQYF.